The 27 T cell receptor beta chains in this list originate from one sample, sequenced in a study of memory CD4+ T cells and cytomegalovirus serostatus. The sort gate was single viable CD3+CD4+CD8-CD45RO+ cells for memory CD4+ T cells. Sequenced by immunoSEQ multiplex PCR; TCRdb stores in-frame clones only, minus some. This repertoire shows about 58,000 clones, about four fifths found once; its top ten account for under 0.5%. The sequenced sample consisted of memory CD4+ T cells from blood. The receptors here all came from an adult in good health and CMV-seronegative. Some clones in this sample may be carry-over from other donors' samples.

This clone was found a few times. The V gene is TRBV5-1, the J gene TRBJ2-7, with D perhaps TRBD1 or TRBD2 (5 bases each). CDR1 SGHRS and CDR2 YFSETQ come from the germline V gene. Trimming stripped 3 bases from V and 1 base from J, with 8 bases between. This CDR3 contains 13 residues. The chain's CDR3 is CASSYEGSYEQYF. The CDR3 DNA follows: TGCGCCAGCAGCTATGAGGGGTCCTACGAGCAGTACTTC. Full variable domain (outside the CDR3, taken from reference TRBV5-1 and TRBJ2-7): KAGVTQTPRYLIKTRGQQVTLSCSPISGHRSVSWYQQTPGQGLQFLFEYFSETQRNKGNFPGRFSGRQFSNSRSEMNVSTLELGDSALYLCASSYEGSYEQYFGPGTRLTVT.

V gene TRBV7-2 combines with J gene TRBJ1-1; TRBD1 agrees at 7 bases. Per germline, CDR1 SGHTA and CDR2 FQGNSA. The CDR3 runs 15 residues. J gave up 0 bases and V 5 bases, and 6 bases lay outside the gene matches. DNA of the CDR3: TGTGCCAGCAGCCTGAGGGGGCGCATGAACACTGAAGCTTTCTTT. Its protein product is CASSLRGRMNTEAFF.

The chain uses TRBV11-1 and TRBJ2-1, with a weak D call TRBD1 (5 bases). The germline gives CDR1 SGHAT, CDR2 FQDESV (reference sequence). The V gene lost 3 bases and the J gene lost 8 bases, with 17 bases spanning the gap. This CDR3 region has 15 residues. The CDR3 protein is CASSFQGTRSYEQFF. The CDR3 DNA is TGTGCCAGCAGCTTTCAGGGAACGCGGTCCTATGAGCAGTTCTTC.

The chain recombines TRBV6-5 with TRBJ1-1; D call uncertain. CDR1 and CDR2 from the germline V gene are MNHEY and SVGAGI. V lost 6 bases and J lost 1, with 9 bases in between. This CDR3 is built from 13 residues. CDR3 sequence reads: CASRGSWNTEAFF. In DNA form, the CDR3 reads TGTGCCAGCAGAGGAAGCTGGAACACTGAAGCTTTCTTT.

This rearrangement joins TRBV4-3 to TRBJ2-7; 7 positions match TRBD1. The CDR3 consists of 15 residues. Germline CDR1 is LGHNA and CDR2 is YSLEER. V shed 4 bases, J shed 7 bases, and the junction held 13 bases outside the gene matches. Written as DNA, the CDR3 is TGCGCCAGCAGCCTCGACAGGGTACGGGGTGGGGAGCAGTACTTC. Amino acids: CASSLDRVRGGEQYF.

The genes are TRBV18 and TRBJ2-4; a weak D match, TRBD2 (6 bases). The V end lost 2 bases, the J end lost 5 bases, and 13 bases lay between the germline ends. Germline V lookup: CDR1 KGHSH, CDR2 LQKENI. CDR3 length equals 15 residues. The CDR3 DNA is TGTGCCAGCTCACCAATTAAGTGGGGGGAAAACATTCAGTACTTC. Protein sequence: CASSPIKWGENIQYF.

V usage is TRBV28 and J usage is TRBJ1-5, with TRBD1 identical over 7 bases. The germline V gene encodes CDR1 MDHEN and CDR2 SYDVKM. The CDR3 consists of 15 residues. The J segment lost 7 bases and the V segment lost 3 bases, leaving 9 bases of the junction unmatched. The chain's CDR3 is CASSFKGALTQPQHF. The CDR3 DNA follows: TGTGCCAGCAGTTTTAAGGGGGCGCTGACACAGCCCCAGCATTTT.

The chain joins TRBV7-2 to TRBJ2-6; D may be TRBD2 (7 bases). Trimming removed 0 bases at V and 4 bases at J, with 13 bases between. Germline V CDR1 and CDR2: SGHTA, FQGNSA. The CDR3 runs to 17 residues. The CDR3 is CASSLATGGAGANVLTF. The CDR3, as DNA: TGTGCCAGCAGCTTAGCCACGGGGGGCGCCGGGGCCAACGTCCTGACTTTC.

The chain carries TRBV4-1 and TRBJ2-5; tentatively, D is TRBD2 (5 bases). Germline values: CDR1 MGHRA, CDR2 YSYEKL. The germline V and J ends were trimmed by 4 bases and 5 bases, with 11 bases remaining between them. The CDR3 has 13 residues. The CDR3 DNA follows: TGCGCCAGCAGCCTAACTAGTGGGGAGACCCAGTACTTC. It is translated as CASSLTSGETQYF.

The rearrangement joins TRBV2 to TRBJ2-3; the match to TRBD2 covers 7 bases. The V and J ends lost 6 bases and 6 bases, in that order; junction bases with no gene match: 9. This CDR3 region has 14 residues. Germline CDR1 and CDR2: SNHLY and FYNNEI. The CDR3 DNA reads as TGTGCCAGCAGCCAGGGAGGGTCTGTGGATACGCAGTATTTT. Its translation is CASSQGGSVDTQYF.

The rearrangement uses TRBV28 and TRBJ2-3; 11 bases match TRBD2. Per the germline V gene, CDR1 is MDHEN and CDR2 is SYDVKM. V lost 11 bases to trimming and J lost 1 base; unmatched junction nucleotides: 14. The CDR3 has 17 residues. In DNA form, the CDR3 reads TGTGCCGCCCGGCCCCATAGCGGGAGGGCCGGCACAGATACGCAGTATTTT. Translating gives CAARPHSGRAGTDTQYF.

The rearrangement uses TRBV9 and TRBJ2-1, with TRBD2 matching 7 bases. V lost 0 bases to trimming and J lost 9 bases; unmatched junction nucleotides: 9. This CDR3 comprises 15 residues. Germline CDR1 is SGDLS and CDR2 is YYNGEE. CDR3 residues: CASSVASGRPGEQFF. DNA of the CDR3: TGTGCCAGCAGCGTAGCTAGCGGACGTCCTGGTGAGCAGTTCTTC.

The CDR3 region is CASSVVGSQSTAYSNQPQHF. CDR3 in DNA: TGTGCCAGCAGTGTTGTAGGAAGCCAATCAACCGCATATAGCAATCAGCCCCAGCATTTT. This chain links TRBV6-1 with TRBJ1-5, with D unresolved. Trimming removed 4 bases at V and 0 bases at J, with 25 bases between. The V gene's germline CDR1 is MNHNS and CDR2 SASEGT. CDR3 size: 20 residues.

The chain links TRBV7-3 to TRBJ2-1, with 9 nucleotides matching TRBD1. The CDR3 spans 18 residues. J lost 0 bases, V lost 4 bases, and 10 bases had no gene match. The germline gives CDR1 SGHTA, CDR2 FQGTGA. This chain's CDR3 is CASSSARGQGSSYNEQFF. The CDR3 DNA follows: TGTGCCAGCAGCTCTGCTAGAGGACAGGGGAGCTCCTACAATGAGCAGTTCTTC.

This clone came up once. The DNA of the CDR3 is TGCGCCAGCAGCCGGGACACCTCGAACACCGGGGAGCTGTTTTTT. Protein: CASSRDTSNTGELFF. J is TRBJ2-2 and V is TRBV10-1; possibly TRBD1 for D (6 bases). Between the trimmed V and J ends, which lost 6 bases and 0 bases, there was a span of 11 bases. The CDR3 contains 15 residues. The germline V gene encodes CDR1 WNHNN and CDR2 SYGVQD (reference sequence).

V and J are TRBV28 and TRBJ2-3, with 8 bases identical to TRBD2. The CDR3 contains 14 residues. Germline CDR1 is MDHEN and CDR2 is SYDVKM. J lost 8 bases, V lost 5 bases, and 9 bases had no gene match. CDR3 nucleotides: TGTGCCAGCAGTACTAACCCTGCGGGAGGTACGCAGTATTTT. As protein: CASSTNPAGGTQYF. The whole variable domain, filled in from reference TRBV28 and TRBJ2-3, reads DVKVTQSSRYLVKRTGEKVFLECVQDMDHENMFWYRQDPGLGLRLIYFSYDVKMKEKGDIPEGYSVSREKKERFSLILESASTNQTSMYLCASSTNPAGGTQYFGPGTRLTVL.

J is TRBJ2-1 and V is TRBV6-5; 7 bases fit TRBD2. The CDR3 is 13 residues long. Germline values: CDR1 MNHEY, CDR2 SVGAGI. The junction had 0 bases not matched to a gene; V was cut back by 5 bases and J by 2 bases. The DNA for the CDR3 is TGTGCCAGCAGTGGACTAGCCTACAATGAGCAGTTCTTC. Translated, it gives CASSGLAYNEQFF.

This clone has a handful of counts. The chain couples TRBV7-9 to TRBJ2-2, with no clear D. The germline V and J ends were trimmed by 4 bases and 6 bases, with 18 bases remaining between them. Looked up from germline, CDR1 is SEHNR and CDR2 is FQNEAQ (reference sequence). The CDR3 runs 16 residues. The CDR3 loop reads CASSYVPGLNAGELFF. Here the CDR3 DNA reads TGTGCCAGCAGCTACGTACCGGGCCTTAACGCCGGGGAGCTGTTTTTT.

V gene TRBV7-8 combines with J gene TRBJ2-2; 12 positions agree with TRBD2. The CDR3 loop spans 17 amino acids. Trimming took 3 bases from V and 5 from J; bases not matched to a gene: 7. The germline CDR1 and CDR2 sequences are SGHVS and FQNEAQ. The CDR3 coding sequence is TGTGCCAGCAGCTTCCAGACTAGCGGGAGAAGTACCGGGGAGCTGTTTTTT. Translating gives CASSFQTSGRSTGELFF. Complete variable domain (other parts from reference TRBV7-8 and TRBJ2-2): GAGVSQSPRYKVAKRGQDVALRCDPISGHVSLFWYQQALGQGPEFLTYFQNEAQLDKSGLPSDRFFAERPEGSVSTLKIQRTQQEDSAVYLCASSFQTSGRSTGELFFGEGSRLTVL.

The V gene is TRBV28, the J gene TRBJ2-4; 9 bases are a match to TRBD1. The CDR3 extends over 16 amino acids. With V trimmed by 5 bases and J by 0 bases, 5 bases remained unmatched. The germline V gene encodes CDR1 MDHEN and CDR2 SYDVKM. CDR3 coding DNA: TGTGCCAGCAGTGGCCTACAGGGGGCAGCCAAAAACATTCAGTACTTC. Translated: CASSGLQGAAKNIQYF.

CDR3 region: CASSFRSNTEAFF. Written as DNA, the CDR3 is TGTGCCAGCAGCTTTCGGTCGAACACTGAAGCTTTCTTT. V gene TRBV7-2 combines with J gene TRBJ1-1, with D unclear. CDR1 and CDR2 from the germline V gene are SGHTA and FQGNSA. The germline V and J ends were trimmed by 3 bases and 1 base, with 6 bases remaining between them. The CDR3 consists of 13 residues. Looking up the rest from reference TRBV7-2 and TRBJ1-1 gives the full variable domain: GAGVSQSPSNKVTEKGKDVELRCDPISGHTALYWYRQSLGQGLEFLIYFQGNSAPDKSGLPSDRFSAERTGGSVSTLTIQRTQQEDSAVYLCASSFRSNTEAFFGQGTRLTVV.

The rearrangement joins TRBV5-1 to TRBJ2-1; D call uncertain. Trimming removed 4 bases at V and 0 bases at J, with 17 bases between. This CDR3 is built from 17 residues. Germline V lookup: CDR1 SGHRS, CDR2 YFSETQ. CDR3 in DNA: TGCGCCAGCAGCCCGGGTTACAGCCGTAGCTCCTACAATGAGCAGTTCTTC. As protein: CASSPGYSRSSYNEQFF.

V gene TRBV12-5 combines with J gene TRBJ2-5; D may match TRBD1 or TRBD2 (5 bases each). V lost 7 bases and J lost 5, with 20 bases in between. CDR1 is LGHNT, CDR2 FRNRAP, per germline. The CDR3 has 15 residues. CDR3 coding DNA: TGTGCTAGTGAACAGGACCTCGGGATGGGGGAGACCCAGTACTTC. It yields the protein CASEQDLGMGETQYF.

This chain uses TRBV19 with TRBJ2-1; D may be TRBD2 (6 bases). The CDR3 sequence is 15 residues long. V was trimmed by 6 bases and J by 5 bases, leaving 17 bases between them. The germline CDR1 and CDR2 sequences are LNHDA and SQIVND (reference sequence). CDR3 amino acids: CASRPRGSPNNEQFF. In nucleotides, the CDR3 is TGTGCCAGTAGGCCCCGGGGGTCCCCGAACAATGAGCAGTTCTTC.

The chain is built from TRBV5-1 and TRBJ2-1; TRBD2 agrees at 10 bases. The CDR3 contains 16 residues. Per germline, CDR1 SGHRS and CDR2 YFSETQ. Unmatched junction bases numbered 8, after V lost 2 bases and J lost 6 bases. DNA for the CDR3: TGCGCCAGCAGCTTTCACAGCGGGAGGGCCGGCAATGAGCAGTTCTTC. This gives the protein CASSFHSGRAGNEQFF.

In this sample, this clone turned up once. The rearrangement joins TRBV28 to TRBJ2-7, with D uncertain. The V end lost 4 bases, the J end lost 5 bases, and 15 bases lay between the germline ends. The CDR3 is 14 residues long. Germline-derived CDR1 and CDR2 are MDHEN and SYDVKM. The CDR3 bases are TGTGCCAGCAGTTATCAGCGTGGAGTCCACGAGCAGTACTTC. This sequence encodes CASSYQRGVHEQYF.

The chain combines TRBV28 with TRBJ2-1; the match to TRBD2 covers 7 bases. CDR1 is MDHEN, CDR2 SYDVKM, per germline. The CDR3 is made up of 15 amino acids. V gave up 4 bases and J gave up 4 bases; unmatched junction bases: 7. The CDR3 region has the DNA TGTGCCAGCAGTTCAGGTCTAGCGGCATACAATGAGCAGTTCTTC. Protein: CASSSGLAAYNEQFF.